This T cell receptor (beta chain) is from a study of lymphopenia after photon versus proton radiotherapy. Germline V lookup: CDR1 SGHRS, CDR2 YFSETQ. The CDR3 is 20 amino acids. With 4 bases clipped from V and 8 bases from J, the junction kept 20 bases outside the gene matches. TCRdb's copy holds only in-frame clones and misses some; the assay was immunoSEQ multiplex PCR. The table includes tens of thousands of clones, over 70% detected once. Overall study results and limits: Oligoclonal CD8+ Temra expansion after nadir drove photon patients' diversity drop. Authors raise, but do not show, better survival with proton therapy.

A note on this clone: The antigen is undetermined.

This receptor was identified in a man older than 75 with esophageal cancer. V gene TRBV5-1 combines with J gene TRBJ2-1; 14 bases align to TRBD2. The material was peripheral blood, obtained from a patient treated with proton-based radiotherapy. The CDR3 sequence is CASSPGSTGLAGVLGYEQFF. In nucleotides, the CDR3 is TGCGCCAGCAGCCCGGGATCCACGGGACTAGCGGGAGTGTTAGGGTATGAGCAGTTCTTC.